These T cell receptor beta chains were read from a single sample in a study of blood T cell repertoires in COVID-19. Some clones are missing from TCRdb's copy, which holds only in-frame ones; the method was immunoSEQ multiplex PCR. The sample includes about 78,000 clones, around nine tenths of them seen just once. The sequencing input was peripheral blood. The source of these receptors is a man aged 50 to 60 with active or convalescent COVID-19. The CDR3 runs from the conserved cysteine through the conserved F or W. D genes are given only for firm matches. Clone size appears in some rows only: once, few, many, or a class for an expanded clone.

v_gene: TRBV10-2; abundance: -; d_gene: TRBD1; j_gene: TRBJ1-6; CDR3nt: TGCGCCAGCAGTGAGGGGGACAGGGGCTTGAATTCACCCCTCCACTTT; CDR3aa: CASSEGDRGLNSPLHF
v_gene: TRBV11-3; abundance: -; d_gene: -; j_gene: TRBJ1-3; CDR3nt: TGTGCCAGCAGCGAGTTATATGGAAACACCATATATTTT; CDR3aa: CASSELYGNTIYF
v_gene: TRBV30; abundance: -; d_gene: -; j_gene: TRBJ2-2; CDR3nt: TGTGCCTGGAGTGTACAGCACACCGGGGAGCTGTTTTTT; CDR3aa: CAWSVQHTGELFF
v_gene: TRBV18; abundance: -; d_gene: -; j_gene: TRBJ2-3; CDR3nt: TGTGCCAGCTCCCCCTACACAGATACGCAGTATTTT; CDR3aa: CASSPYTDTQYF
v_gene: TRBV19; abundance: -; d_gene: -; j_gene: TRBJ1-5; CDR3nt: TGTGCCAGTAGTATTCAAGCTCTAGGGGGATATCAGCCCCAGCATTTT; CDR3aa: CASSIQALGGYQPQHF
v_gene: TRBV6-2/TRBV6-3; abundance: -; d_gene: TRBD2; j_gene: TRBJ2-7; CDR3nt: TGTGCCAGCAGTCACGGGGGAGCGGGGATGTTCTCCTACGAGCAGTACTTC; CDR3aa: CASSHGGAGMFSYEQYF
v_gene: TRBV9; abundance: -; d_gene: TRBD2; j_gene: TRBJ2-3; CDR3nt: TGTGCCAGCAGCGGACTAGCGGGGGGGCCGACAGATACGCAGTATTTT; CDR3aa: CASSGLAGGPTDTQYF
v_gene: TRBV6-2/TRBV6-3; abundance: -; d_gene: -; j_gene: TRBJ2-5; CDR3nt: TGTGCCAGCAGTTATAGGAGCTACGGGAGCAAAGAGACCCAGTACTTC; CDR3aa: CASSYRSYGSKETQYF
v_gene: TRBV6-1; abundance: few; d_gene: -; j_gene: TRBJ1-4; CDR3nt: TGTGCCAGCAGTGAAGGATTGCAGGGGTCGAGGGTGTTTTTT; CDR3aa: CASSEGLQGSRVFF
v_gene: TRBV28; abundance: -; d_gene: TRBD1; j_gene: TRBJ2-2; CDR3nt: TGTGCCAGCAGACAGACAGGGGCGAACACCGGGGAGCTGTTTTTT; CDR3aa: CASRQTGANTGELFF
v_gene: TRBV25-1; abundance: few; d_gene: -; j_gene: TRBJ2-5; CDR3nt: TGTGCCAGCAGTGAACGGGCCCAGTACTTC; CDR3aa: CASSERAQYF
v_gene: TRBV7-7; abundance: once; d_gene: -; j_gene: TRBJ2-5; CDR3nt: TGTGCCAGCAGCTTAGAGGGGGGGAACGAAGTGGGGACCCAGTACTTC; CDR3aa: CASSLEGGNEVGTQYF
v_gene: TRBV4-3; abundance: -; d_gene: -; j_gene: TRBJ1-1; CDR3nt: TGCGCCAGCAGCCAAGAAAGTGGAGGGGTCGGAACTGAAGCTTTCTTT; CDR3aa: CASSQESGGVGTEAFF
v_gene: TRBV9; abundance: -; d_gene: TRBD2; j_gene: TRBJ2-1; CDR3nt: TGTGCCAGCAGCGTAGGACTAGCGGGCTCCTACAATGAGCAGTTCTTC; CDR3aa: CASSVGLAGSYNEQFF
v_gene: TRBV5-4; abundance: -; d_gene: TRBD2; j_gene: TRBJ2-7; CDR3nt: TGTGCCAGCAGCTTGGGGAGCGGGATGGAAAATTTC; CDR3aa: CASSLGSGMENF
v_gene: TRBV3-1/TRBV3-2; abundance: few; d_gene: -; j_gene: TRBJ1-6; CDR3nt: TGTGCCAGCAGTTTCACAGGGTCTTCACCCCTCCACTTT; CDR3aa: CASSFTGSSPLHF
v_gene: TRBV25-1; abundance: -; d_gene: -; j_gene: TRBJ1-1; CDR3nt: TGTGCCAGCAGTGGCTATCAGGAGAACACTGAAGCTTTCTTT; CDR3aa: CASSGYQENTEAFF
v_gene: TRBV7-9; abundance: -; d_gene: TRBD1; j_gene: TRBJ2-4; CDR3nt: TGTGCCGGGGGTGTCAGGGGGCCGGTAAACATTCAGTACTTC; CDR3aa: CAGGVRGPVNIQYF
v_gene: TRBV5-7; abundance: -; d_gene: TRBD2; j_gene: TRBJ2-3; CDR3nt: TGTGCCAGCAGCTTTCAGTCTAGCGGGGGACCCCCAGATACGCAGTATTTT; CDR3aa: CASSFQSSGGPPDTQYF
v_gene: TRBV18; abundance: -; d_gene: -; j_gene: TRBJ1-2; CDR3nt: TGTGCCAGTTTCGGGGATAGAGAGGGCTACACCTTC; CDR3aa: CASFGDREGYTF
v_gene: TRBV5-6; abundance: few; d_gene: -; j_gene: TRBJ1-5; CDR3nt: TGTGCCAGCAGCTTGGGGCTTGGGGGCGATCAGCCCCAGCATTTT; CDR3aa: CASSLGLGGDQPQHF
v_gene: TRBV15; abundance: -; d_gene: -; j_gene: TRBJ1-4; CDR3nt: TGTGCCACCAGCAGGGAGGACGGCGCAACTAATGAAAAACTGTTTTTT; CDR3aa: CATSREDGATNEKLFF
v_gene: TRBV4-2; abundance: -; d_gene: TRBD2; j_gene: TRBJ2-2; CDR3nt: TGTGCCAGCAGCCGGGAGCGGGGGGGCACCGGGGAGCTGTTTTTT; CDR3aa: CASSRERGGTGELFF
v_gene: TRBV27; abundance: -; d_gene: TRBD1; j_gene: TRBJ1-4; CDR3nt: TGTGCCACCACAGGGGGCCCTAATGAAAAACTGTTTTTT; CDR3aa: CATTGGPNEKLFF
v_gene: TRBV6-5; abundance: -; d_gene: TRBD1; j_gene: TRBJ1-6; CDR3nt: TGTGCCACTACGGACAGGGGCGCTTCACCCCTCCACTTT; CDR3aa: CATTDRGASPLHF
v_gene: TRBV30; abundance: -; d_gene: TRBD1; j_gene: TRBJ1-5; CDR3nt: TGTGCCTGGAGTCCTCCAGGGGGCGGTCAGCCCCAGCATTTT; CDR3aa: CAWSPPGGGQPQHF
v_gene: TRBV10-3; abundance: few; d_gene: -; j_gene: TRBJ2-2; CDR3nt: TGTGCCATCAGCAGCCCAGGGGTCACCGGGGAGCTGTTTTTT; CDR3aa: CAISSPGVTGELFF
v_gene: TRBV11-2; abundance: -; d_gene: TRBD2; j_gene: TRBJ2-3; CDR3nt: TGTGCCAGCAGCTCCGTCCGCGGGGGTAAAGCTACGCAGTATTTT; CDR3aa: CASSSVRGGKATQYF
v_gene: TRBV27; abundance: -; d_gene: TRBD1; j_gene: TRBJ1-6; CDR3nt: TGTGCCAGCAGTCCCCAGCAGGGGGGCTCACCCCTCCACTTT; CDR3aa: CASSPQQGGSPLHF